The 15 T cell receptor beta chains given below trace back to one sample, sequenced in a study of blood T cells in healthy people across ages (dated by TCRdb to the mid-2010s). The library was generated by 5' RACE. The sequencer was an Illumina HiSeq 2500. A second PCR of about 6 to 11 cycles was performed with a sample-barcoded 5' primer and a J-beta primer mix. Clones were called with MiXCR by TCRdb after fastp trimmed the public reads at Q25, and only in-frame beta chains were retained. When rows share a CDR3 protein, they turn into one entry using the most common DNA and genes. The sample records some 710,000 distinct CDR3 sequences, about half of which are singletons. Together, the top ten hold around 18% of the sample. The sample taken for sequencing was blood. The receptors stem from a man older than 75 in good health.

The chain couples TRBV7-2 to TRBJ1-6; D is possibly TRBD1 (6 bases). The CDR3 spans 14 residues. Looked up from germline, CDR1 is SGHTA and CDR2 is FQGNSA. The V end was cut by 7 bases, the J end by 11 bases, with 18 bases between. The CDR3 DNA sequence: TGTGCCAGCAACGAAGACAGGTGGAACCCACCCCTCCACTTT. Residues: CASNEDRWNPPLHF.

The chain is built from TRBV13 and TRBJ2-1; 8 bases fit TRBD2. V lost 5 bases, J lost 8 bases, and 5 bases stayed unmatched. The germline V gene encodes CDR1 PRHDT and CDR2 FYEKMQ (reference sequence). The CDR3 consists of 13 residues. The CDR3 protein is CASSATSGHEQFF. For the CDR3, the DNA is TGTGCCAGCAGCGCAACTAGCGGTCATGAGCAGTTCTTC.

This clonotype was counted a few times. The V call is TRBV24-1, the J call TRBJ2-3; a weak D match, TRBD1 (6 bases). Germline loops: CDR1 KGHDR, CDR2 SFDVKD. V lost 1 base and J 10 bases, leaving 17 bases between the germline ends. There are 15 residues in the CDR3. The CDR3 DNA reads TGTGCCACCAGTGATTTCCGCGGACAGCTGGAGTCGCAGTATTTT. It translates to CATSDFRGQLESQYF.

CDR3 nucleotides: TGTGCCTGGAGTAAGGCCGCGTCTGGGGCCAACGTCCTGACTTTC. It yields the protein CAWSKAASGANVLTF. V usage is TRBV30 and J usage is TRBJ2-6; D is ambiguous. The V end lost 2 bases, the J end lost 1 base, and 9 bases lay between the germline ends. Per germline, CDR1 GTSNPN and CDR2 SVGIG (reference sequence). The CDR3 runs 15 residues.

The chain recombines TRBV7-2 with TRBJ1-2; D ambiguous. Germline CDR1 and CDR2: SGHTA and FQGNSA. The CDR3 is made up of 16 amino acids. Trimming shortened V by 1 base and J by 0 bases, and 12 bases separated the two germline ends. The DNA for the CDR3 is TGTGCCAGCAGCTTAGATAGGGCAGCTTCTAACTATGGCTACACCTTC. Translation gives CASSLDRAASNYGYTF.

V usage is TRBV11-3 and J usage is TRBJ2-5; D might be TRBD1 (6 bases). Germline CDR1 reads SGHNT; CDR2 reads YENEEA. This CDR3 region has 15 residues. Deletions cut 5 bases from V and 5 bases from J, with 18 bases between. Here the CDR3 reads CASSISGAGDETQYF. CDR3 DNA: TGTGCCAGCAGCATATCCGGGGCAGGGGACGAGACCCAGTACTTC.

In this sample, this clonotype turned up a few times. The chain links TRBV2 to TRBJ1-6; a possible D gene is TRBD1 (6 bases). Per germline, CDR1 SNHLY and CDR2 FYNNEI. V was trimmed by 6 bases and J by 7 bases, leaving 16 bases between them. This CDR3 has 15 amino acids. The CDR3: CASSSVPTGNSPLHF. The CDR3 coding sequence is TGTGCCAGCAGCTCCGTACCGACAGGAAATTCACCCCTCCACTTT.

The sample holds many counts of this clonotype. This chain uses TRBV27 with TRBJ2-7; D remains ambiguous. The CDR3 sequence is 13 residues long. CDR1 and CDR2 (germline): MNHEY, SMNVEV (reference sequence). V was cut by 4 bases and J by 7 bases, with 14 bases left in between. CDR3 coding DNA: TGTGCCAGCAGTTGGATTTCCGGCTGGGAGCAGTACTTC. This codes for CASSWISGWEQYF.

This chain uses TRBV9 with TRBJ2-7; 9 bases match TRBD2. The CDR3 has 15 residues. With 3 bases clipped from V and 1 base from J, the junction kept 5 bases outside the gene matches. CDR1 is SGDLS, CDR2 YYNGEE, per germline. The CDR3 DNA is TGTGCCAGCAGCGGCCATAGCGGGAGTTCCTACGAGCAGTACTTC. This encodes CASSGHSGSSYEQYF.

V usage is TRBV12-3 or TRBV12-4 and J usage is TRBJ2-1, with 12 bases aligning to TRBD2. The J call is uncertain, as TRBJ2-7 better fits the DNA end. The CDR3 covers 17 residues. The CDR3 spells CASSRAGLAGIYNEQYF. DNA of the CDR3: TGTGCCAGCAGTCGAGCCGGACTAGCGGGAATCTACAATGAGCAGTACTTC.

The chain combines TRBV6-2 or TRBV6-3 with TRBJ2-7, with D unclear. This CDR3 has 12 amino acids. CDR1 and CDR2 from the germline V gene are MNHEY and SVGEGT. Trimming shortened V by 5 bases and J by 9 bases, and 14 bases separated the two germline ends. The CDR3 spells CASSRQHHGQYF. CDR3 nucleotide sequence: TGTGCCAGCAGTCGGCAGCATCACGGGCAGTACTTC.

This clonotype was picked up a small number of times. This chain joins TRBV2 and TRBJ2-7; 10 nucleotides line up with TRBD1. The J call may be incorrect, as the DNA end agrees better with TRBJ2-5. This CDR3 comprises 16 residues. Germline V lookup: CDR1 SNHLY, CDR2 FYNNEI. CDR3 DNA sequence: TGTGCCAGCAGACCCGTGACAGGGGGCATCAAGAAGACCCAGTACTTC. Its protein is CASRPVTGGIKKTQYF.

This clonotype was seen only a few times. The chain carries TRBV5-1 and TRBJ2-4; D tentatively fits TRBD1 or TRBD2 (6 bases each). The CDR3 has 15 residues. Trimming took 0 bases from V and 3 from J, leaving 10 bases between them. Looked up from germline, CDR1 is SGHRS and CDR2 is YFSETQ. CDR3 bases: TGCGCCAGCAGCTTGGAAGGGGGAGGCAAAAACATTCAGTACTTC. Amino acid sequence: CASSLEGGGKNIQYF.

This clonotype was seen a few times. Here the CDR3 reads CATSDLGHSGYTF. CDR3 DNA: TGTGCCACCAGTGATCTGGGACATTCGGGCTACACCTTC. The V gene is TRBV24-1, the J gene TRBJ1-2, with a weak D call TRBD1 (6 bases). Trimming removed 3 bases at V and 8 bases at J, with 12 bases between. The CDR3 contains 13 residues. From germline, CDR1 is KGHDR and CDR2 SFDVKD.

This clonotype was picked up a small number of times. This chain joins TRBV7-2 and TRBJ2-7; TRBD1 matches 7 bases. CDR3 length: 13 amino acids. Per germline, CDR1 SGHTA and CDR2 FQGNSA. After removal of 5 bases from V and 1 base from J, the junction contained 2 bases not matched to a gene. The CDR3 DNA reads as TGTGCCAGCAGCGGACAGGTTTCCTACGAGCAGTACTTC. This sequence encodes CASSGQVSYEQYF.